Below are 29 T cell receptor beta chains sequenced from a single sample in a study of blood T cell repertoires in COVID-19. Generated by immunoSEQ multiplex PCR, the TCRdb table keeps only in-frame clones and is missing some. The sample lists some 53,000 clones; 85% to 90% were seen once. Sequencing was performed on peripheral blood. The source of these receptors is a man between 65 and 85 years old with acute or convalescent COVID-19.

The chain employs TRBV7-9 and TRBJ1-2; D gene ambiguous. The germline gives CDR1 SEHNR, CDR2 FQNEAQ (reference sequence). Trimming removed 2 bases at V and 5 bases at J, with 15 bases between. This CDR3 has 15 residues. The CDR3 nucleotides are TGTGCCAGCAGCTTAAGGAGGGAGGGCCGTTATGGCTACACCTTC. The encoded protein is CASSLRREGRYGYTF.

This clone is a singleton in its sample. This chain connects TRBV7-2 to TRBJ2-3, with no clear D. Trimming pared 3 bases from V and 5 bases from J, leaving 3 bases between. The germline gives CDR1 SGHTA, CDR2 FQGNSA. This CDR3 contains 11 residues. Here the CDR3 reads CASSFLDTQYF. CDR3 DNA sequence: TGTGCCAGCAGCTTCTTAGATACGCAGTATTTT.

The J gene is TRBJ1-5, the V gene TRBV28; TRBD1 matches 8 bases. CDR1 and CDR2 from the germline V gene are MDHEN and SYDVKM. J lost 7 bases, V lost 4 bases, and 9 bases had no gene match. The CDR3 sequence is 15 residues long. CDR3 nucleotides: TGTGCCAGCAGTTCTACCGGGACAGGAAACCAGCCCCAGCATTTT. Protein product: CASSSTGTGNQPQHF.

CDR3 nucleotide sequence: TGTGCCAGCAGAACGACTAGCGGGCCTTTGGAGTTCTTC. Protein sequence: CASRTTSGPLEFF. J is TRBJ2-1 and V is TRBV25-1; 10 nucleotides match TRBD2. Per germline, CDR1 MGHDK and CDR2 SYGVNS. The length of the CDR3 is 13 residues. The ends lost 6 bases at V and 14 bases at J; junction bases unmatched: 10.

V usage is TRBV3-1 (or the pseudogene TRBV3-2) and J usage is TRBJ2-2, with no clear D. Germline-derived CDR1 and CDR2 are LGHDT and YNNKEL (reference sequence). This CDR3 contains 14 residues. V lost 1 base and J 4 bases, leaving 7 bases between the germline ends. The CDR3 region is CASSQVGGTGELFF. The CDR3 DNA sequence: TGTGCCAGCAGCCAAGTTGGCGGCACCGGGGAGCTGTTTTTT.

J is TRBJ2-1 and V is TRBV20-1, with 8 bases fitting TRBD1. Losses at the gene ends were 3 bases for V and 3 bases for J; bases not matched to a gene: 1. Looked up from germline, CDR1 is DFQATT and CDR2 is SNEGSKA (reference sequence). CDR3 size: 13 residues. The CDR3 region has the DNA TGCAGTGCTAGTGGGACAGGCTACAATGAGCAGTTCTTC. This gives the protein CSASGTGYNEQFF.

The chain recombines TRBV18 with TRBJ1-1, with a weak D call TRBD1 (6 bases). This CDR3 is built from 14 residues. V was shortened by 5 bases and J by 1 base, with 11 bases between the two germline ends. Looked up from germline, CDR1 is KGHSH and CDR2 is LQKENI. The CDR3, as DNA: TGTGCCAGCTCAGCCGACAGGAAGAACACTGAAGCTTTCTTT. Its protein is CASSADRKNTEAFF. The full variable domain, rest sourced from reference TRBV18 and TRBJ1-1, is NAGVMQNPRHLVRRRGQEARLRCSPMKGHSHVYWYRQLPEEGLKFMVYLQKENIIDESGMPKERFSAEFPKEGPSILRIQQVVRGDSAAYFCASSADRKNTEAFFGQGTRLTVV.

This sequence joins TRBV6-5 and TRBJ1-2; a possible D gene is TRBD1 (6 bases). The CDR3 is made up of 14 amino acids. CDR1 and CDR2 (germline): MNHEY, SVGAGI. The V end was cut by 7 bases, the J end by 9 bases, with 21 bases between. Here the CDR3 reads CASKLDGTPYSYTF. Written as DNA, the CDR3 is TGTGCCAGCAAGCTGGACGGGACACCTTATAGCTACACCTTC.

The chain combines TRBV19 with TRBJ2-7; 11 bases fit TRBD2. Germline V gene sequence: CDR1 LNHDA, CDR2 SQIVND (reference sequence). The CDR3 extends over 17 amino acids. V shed 2 bases and J 3 bases; nucleotides not matched to a gene: 9. The DNA for the CDR3 is TGTGCCAGTAGTATAACCTCTACTAGCGGGAGTTTCTACGAGCAGTACTTC. Amino acid sequence: CASSITSTSGSFYEQYF.

This sequence joins TRBV5-1 and TRBJ2-2; weak D call: TRBD2 (5 bases). The CDR3 sequence is 15 residues long. Trimming cost V 0 bases and J 7 bases, with 13 bases left between them. Germline V gives CDR1 SGHRS, CDR2 YFSETQ. CDR3 in DNA: TGCGCCAGCAGCTTGGTGGTGGCGGGTAACGGGGAGCTGTTTTTT. Amino acids: CASSLVVAGNGELFF.

The chain couples TRBV10-3 to TRBJ1-3, with 9 bases fitting TRBD1. Germline V gene sequence: CDR1 ENHRY, CDR2 SYGVKD. After removal of 6 bases from V and 1 base from J, the junction contained 4 bases not matched to a gene. The CDR3 totals 15 residues. CDR3 coding DNA: TGTGCCATCAGCCGACAGGGGGGATCTGGAAACACCATATATTTT. It encodes CAISRQGGSGNTIYF.

The chain carries TRBV5-1 and TRBJ2-7; weak D call: TRBD2 (6 bases). The CDR3 totals 14 residues. Trimming pared 0 bases from V and 3 bases from J, leaving 10 bases between. Germline V gives CDR1 SGHRS, CDR2 YFSETQ. CDR3 in amino acids: CASSLASDLYEQYF. CDR3 DNA sequence: TGCGCCAGCAGCTTGGCTAGCGACCTCTACGAGCAGTACTTC.

The chain carries TRBV7-3 and TRBJ2-7; a weak D match, TRBD2 (7 bases). Germline V CDR1 and CDR2: SGHTA, FQGTGA. The V gene lost 5 bases and the J gene lost 6 bases, with 14 bases spanning the gap. CDR3 length equals 13 residues. The CDR3 bases are TGTGCCAGCAGCCCAAACGGGGGGCGCGAGCAGTACGTC. It yields the protein CASSPNGGREQYV.

Regarding this clone: A junction end diverges from the germline sequence, so it may reflect a read error. The rearrangement uses TRBV7-9 and TRBJ2-2; D possibly corresponds to TRBD2 (5 bases). The V gene's germline CDR1 is SEHNR and CDR2 FQNEAQ (reference sequence). The CDR3 loop spans 16 amino acids. The CDR3 protein is CASNLRGSRNTGELFF. DNA of the CDR3: TGTGCCAGCAACTTACGAGGGTCGAGGAACACCGGGGAGCTGTTTTTT. The full variable domain, with the rest looked up from reference TRBV7-9 and TRBJ2-2, is DTGVSQNPRHKITKRGQNVTFRCDPISEHNRLYWYRQTLGQGPEFLTYFQNEAQLEKSRLLSDRFSAERPKGSFSTLEIQRTEQGDSAMYLCASNLRGSRNTGELFFGEGSRLTVL.

The chain carries TRBV6-6 and TRBJ1-1; TRBD1 agrees at 8 bases. Germline lookup yields CDR1 MNHNY and CDR2 SVGAGI (reference sequence). The CDR3 covers 15 residues. Trimming cost V 4 bases and J 7 bases; bases outside gene matches: 11. CDR3 residues: CASSSSDRGVSEAFF. CDR3 DNA: TGTGCCAGCAGTTCATCCGACAGGGGAGTGAGTGAAGCTTTCTTT.

This chain joins TRBV24-1 and TRBJ1-1; possibly TRBD1 for D (6 bases). CDR1 and CDR2 (germline): KGHDR, SFDVKD. V lost 4 bases and J lost 4, with 18 bases in between. CDR3 size: 16 residues. CDR3 coding DNA: TGTGCCACCAGTGACCTGAAACAGGGTTGGATCACTGAAGCTTTCTTT. This codes for CATSDLKQGWITEAFF.

CDR3 nucleotide sequence: TGTGCCAGCAGCTTATTAGGAGGACAGGGCCGAGGGACTGAAGCTTTCTTT. Protein sequence: CASSLLGGQGRGTEAFF. This chain uses TRBV11-2 with TRBJ1-1; the match to TRBD1 covers 8 bases. The CDR3 contains 17 residues. Germline CDR1 and CDR2: SGHAT and FQNNGV. The junction had 13 bases not matched to a gene; V was cut back by 2 bases and J by 5 bases. Combining the CDR3 with reference TRBV11-2 and TRBJ1-1 gives the whole variable domain EAGVAQSPRYKIIEKRQSVAFWCNPISGHATLYWYQQILGQGPKLLIQFQNNGVVDDSQLPKDRFSAERLKGVDSTLKIQPAKLEDSAVYLCASSLLGGQGRGTEAFFGQGTRLTVV.

The chain has TRBV28 and TRBJ1-2; TRBD1 is a possible D gene (6 bases). The CDR3 is 13 residues long. The germline CDR1 and CDR2 sequences are MDHEN and SYDVKM. Trimming took off 3 bases at V and 7 bases at J, with 12 bases between the two ends. The CDR3 DNA follows: TGTGCCAGCAGTTTGCCCATCAGGGGTGGCTACACCTTC. This encodes CASSLPIRGGYTF.

The chain employs TRBV4-1 and TRBJ2-2, with 10 bases aligning to TRBD2. The V gene end was trimmed by 3 bases and the J gene end by 7 bases; junction bases not matched to a gene: 8. The CDR3 covers 16 residues. The germline V gene encodes CDR1 MGHRA and CDR2 YSYEKL. CDR3 in DNA: TGCGCCAGCAGCCACGGAGCGGGGGGGCCCGGCGGGGAGCTGTTTTTT. It encodes CASSHGAGGPGGELFF.

J is TRBJ2-1 and V is TRBV19; 14 bases are shared with TRBD2. V was pared by 4 bases and J by 5 bases, with 7 bases of the junction left unmatched. Germline loops: CDR1 LNHDA, CDR2 SQIVND (reference sequence). This CDR3 is 17 amino acids long. The DNA of the CDR3 is TGTGCCAGTAGTACACGGACTAGCGGGAGGCGGGACAATGAGCAGTTCTTC. Protein: CASSTRTSGRRDNEQFF.

The chain uses TRBV6-5 and TRBJ1-2; D remains ambiguous. Per the germline V gene, CDR1 is MNHEY and CDR2 is SVGAGI. V was shortened by 6 bases and J by 8 bases, with 13 bases between the two germline ends. The CDR3 covers 12 residues. CDR3 residues: CASSQHAYGYTF. The DNA for the CDR3 is TGTGCCAGCAGCCAACATGCTTACGGCTACACCTTC.

The chain employs TRBV4-2 and TRBJ2-3; no firm D call. CDR1 and CDR2 from the germline V gene are LGHNA and YNFKEQ. The CDR3 has 17 residues. V was clipped by 0 bases and J by 5 bases, with 18 bases between them. CDR3 loop: CASSQDPMTAERDTQYF. CDR3 bases: TGTGCCAGCAGCCAAGACCCGATGACGGCGGAGAGAGATACGCAGTATTTT.

The gene calls are TRBV5-8 and TRBJ2-7, with D hard to call. Trimming cost V 0 bases and J 4 bases, with 8 bases left between them. The germline V gene has CDR1 SGHTS and CDR2 YDEGEE. The CDR3 is 13 amino acids. The CDR3 reads CASSLDGPYEQYV. The DNA of the CDR3 is TGTGCCAGCAGCTTGGACGGTCCTTACGAGCAGTACGTC.

CDR3 DNA: TGCAGCGTTGCAACTAGGGGGGGGACCGGGGAGCTGTTTTTT. Encoded protein: CSVATRGGTGELFF. This sequence joins TRBV29-1 and TRBJ2-2; possibly TRBD2 for D (7 bases). This CDR3 has 14 amino acids. Germline V gene lookup returns CDR1 SQVTM and CDR2 ANQGSEA. V shed 4 bases and J shed 5 bases, with 14 bases lying between them.

The V call is TRBV19, the J call TRBJ2-7; perhaps TRBD1 as D (5 bases). Trimming stripped 6 bases from V and 4 bases from J, with 19 bases between. This CDR3 contains 15 residues. CDR1 is LNHDA and CDR2 is SQIVND in the germline V gene (reference sequence). CDR3 sequence (DNA): TGTGCCAGTAGCCCCTTGGTAGACAGTAAATACGAGCAGTACTTC. This encodes CASSPLVDSKYEQYF.

This clone was detected only once. The genes are TRBV21-1 and TRBJ1-5; the table's D gene call, TRBD1, was not cross checked with the DNA. TRBV21-1 is marked as a pseudogene. The CDR3 contains 14 residues. CDR3 bases: TGTGCCAGCAGCCGCGACAGGGGGGATCAGCCCCAGCATTTT. This translates into CASSRDRGDQPQHF.

The gene calls are TRBV18 and TRBJ2-2; D is ambiguous. The CDR3 is 17 amino acids. V lost 6 bases and J lost 0, with 17 bases in between. Germline V lookup: CDR1 KGHSH, CDR2 LQKENI. CDR3 nucleotide sequence: TGTGCCAGCTCTCTCACCCCGCCGCAGTCGAACACCGGGGAGCTGTTTTTT. It yields the protein CASSLTPPQSNTGELFF.

The chain carries TRBV9 and TRBJ1-6; D is uncertain. The V end lost 0 bases, the J end lost 13 bases, and 14 bases lay between the germline ends. CDR1 is SGDLS and CDR2 is YYNGEE in the germline V gene. The CDR3 contains 14 residues. This chain's CDR3 is CASSVVSTSEPLHF. The CDR3 DNA reads as TGTGCCAGCAGCGTAGTATCTACGTCGGAGCCCCTCCACTTT.

This clone turned up a few times. The chain carries TRBV7-8 and TRBJ2-3; 10 nucleotides line up with TRBD2. Germline lookup yields CDR1 SGHVS and CDR2 FQNEAQ. The ends lost 2 bases at V and 4 bases at J; junction bases unmatched: 3. The CDR3 is 15 residues long. The CDR3 DNA follows: TGTGCCAGCAGCTTAAGTAGCGGGAGGTCAGATACGCAGTATTTT. It yields the protein CASSLSSGRSDTQYF.